This T cell receptor (beta chain) was sequenced in a study of shared clonotypes between healthy human individuals. About the study: Donors consisted of two women and a few men between 18 and 49. Study-level points and caveats: Generation of non-shared clonotypes was less probable than generation of clonotypes shared by all four donors. Rarefaction demonstrated incomplete sorted-subset sequencing despite large depth.

Repertoires were generated with immunoSEQ multiplex PCR, while TCRdb's copy carries only in-frame clones and drops some. Of more than 2 million clones in the sample, about 95% were seen once. In the naive CD8 group, cells lacked CD45RO and were positively selected for CCR7, so terminally differentiated effector memory CD45RA+ cells were left out. Worth noting for this clone: Antigen specificity is unknown.

Trimming stripped 7 bases from V and 2 bases from J, with 6 bases between. The CDR3 runs to 12 residues. Looked up from germline, CDR1 is LNHDA and CDR2 is SQIVND (reference sequence). V gene TRBV19 combines with J gene TRBJ1-5, with a weak D call TRBD1 (5 bases). The sequence was collected from a man aged 18-30 years in good health. The sequencing input was naive CD8+ T cells sorted from blood. CDR3 nucleotide sequence: TGTGCCAGTAAGACAGGCAATCAGCCCCAGCATTTT. It encodes CASKTGNQPQHF.